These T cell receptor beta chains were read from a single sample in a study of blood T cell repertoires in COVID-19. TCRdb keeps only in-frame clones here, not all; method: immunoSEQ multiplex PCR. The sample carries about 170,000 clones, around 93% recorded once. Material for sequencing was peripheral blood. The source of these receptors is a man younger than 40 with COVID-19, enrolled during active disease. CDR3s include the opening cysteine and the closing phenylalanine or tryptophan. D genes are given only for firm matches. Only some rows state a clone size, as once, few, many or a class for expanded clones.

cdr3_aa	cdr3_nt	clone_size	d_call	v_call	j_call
CAISESGRSGRNTGELFF	TGTGCCATCAGTGAGTCAGGGCGTAGCGGGAGGAACACCGGGGAGCTGTTTTTT	NA	TRBD2	TRBV10-3	TRBJ2-2
CASVGTVNTEAFF	TGTGCCAGCGTAGGGACAGTGAACACTGAAGCTTTCTTT	NA	TRBD1	TRBV6-6	TRBJ1-1
CASSYSAGTELGYTF	TGTGCCAGCAGTTACTCTGCAGGGACAGAGCTGGGCTACACCTTC	NA	TRBD1	TRBV6-5	TRBJ1-2
CASSQVFGGKNQPQHF	TGTGCCAGCAGTCAAGTCTTTGGGGGGAAAAATCAGCCCCAGCATTTT	NA	NA	TRBV6-2/TRBV6-3	TRBJ1-5
CASSLQGAATNEKLFF	TGTGCCAGCAGCCTACAGGGGGCGGCAACTAATGAAAAACTGTTTTTT	NA	TRBD1	TRBV27	TRBJ1-4
CASSLDIGGRAYEQYF	TGTGCCAGCAGCTTAGATATTGGCGGGAGGGCCTACGAGCAGTACTTC	NA	TRBD2	TRBV7-2	TRBJ2-7
CASSPGTSVYEQYF	TGTGCCAGCAGCCCCGGGACTAGCGTCTACGAGCAGTACTTC	NA	TRBD2	TRBV7-9	TRBJ2-7
CASSSNYEQYF	TGTGCCAGCAGTTCAAACTACGAGCAGTACTTC	NA	NA	TRBV28	TRBJ2-7
CATSRDFLASGNTIYF	TGTGCCACCAGCAGAGATTTTTTGGCCTCTGGAAACACCATATATTTT	once	NA	TRBV15	TRBJ1-3
CASSSTGTRHTDTQYF	TGTGCCAGCAGCTCGACCGGGACTAGACACACAGATACGCAGTATTTT	once	TRBD2	TRBV11-1	TRBJ2-3
CASSRTSGSDSYEQYF	TGCGCCAGCAGCCGGACTAGCGGGAGCGATTCCTACGAGCAGTACTTC	once	TRBD2	TRBV5-1	TRBJ2-7
CATNQGEAYNEQFF	TGTGCCACTAATCAGGGGGAAGCTTACAATGAGCAGTTCTTC	NA	TRBD1	TRBV19	TRBJ2-1
CASSQHLGLAEYNEQFF	TGTGCCAGCAGCCAGCACTTGGGACTAGCGGAATACAATGAGCAGTTCTTC	NA	TRBD2	TRBV14	TRBJ2-1
CASSAYLGTRYNEQFF	TGTGCCAGCAGCGCGTACCTAGGGACTCGATACAATGAGCAGTTCTTC	NA	NA	TRBV7-3	TRBJ2-1
CASSLGGGMNTEAFF	TGTGCCAGCAGCTTAGGGGGAGGAATGAACACTGAAGCTTTCTTT	NA	NA	TRBV7-2	TRBJ1-1
CATKSGQASTDTQYF	TGTGCCACCAAATCCGGACAGGCCAGCACAGATACGCAGTATTTT	NA	TRBD1	TRBV24-1	TRBJ2-3